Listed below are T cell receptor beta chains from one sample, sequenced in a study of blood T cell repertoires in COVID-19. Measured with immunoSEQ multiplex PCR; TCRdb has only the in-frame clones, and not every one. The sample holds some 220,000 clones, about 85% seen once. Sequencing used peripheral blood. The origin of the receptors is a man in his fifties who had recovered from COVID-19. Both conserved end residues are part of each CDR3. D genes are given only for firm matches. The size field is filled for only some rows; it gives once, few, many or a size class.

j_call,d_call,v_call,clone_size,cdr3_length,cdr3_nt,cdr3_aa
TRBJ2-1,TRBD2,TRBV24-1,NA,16,TGTGCCACCAGTGACACAGGACTAGCGGTATGGGGTGAGCAGTTCTTC,CATSDTGLAVWGEQFF
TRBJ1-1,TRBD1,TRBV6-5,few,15,TGTGCCAGCAGAGGACAGGGGGCGGGGGACACTGAAGCTTTCTTT,CASRGQGAGDTEAFF
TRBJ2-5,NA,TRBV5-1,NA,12,TGCGCCAGCAGCTTGGCCGAAGAGACCCAGTACTTC,CASSLAEETQYF
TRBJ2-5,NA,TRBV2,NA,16,TGTGCCAGCAGGGATGGGACAGCCGGGAGAGTAGAAACCCAGTACTTC,CASRDGTAGRVETQYF
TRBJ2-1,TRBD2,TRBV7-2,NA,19,TGTGCCAGCAGCTTAGCACTAGCGGGAGTAGGAAAAGGGGGGAATGAGCAGTTCTTC,CASSLALAGVGKGGNEQFF
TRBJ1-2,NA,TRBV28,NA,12,TGTGCCAGCAGTTTGTCAGGGTATGGCTACACCTTC,CASSLSGYGYTF
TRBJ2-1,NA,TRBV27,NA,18,TGTGCCAGCAGTTTATTTCTGGTTGGGGGACACCCCTACAATGAGCAGTTCTTC,CASSLFLVGGHPYNEQFF
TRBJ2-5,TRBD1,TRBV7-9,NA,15,TGTGCCAGCAGCTTTTGGGGACAGGGTAGGGAGACCCAGTACTTC,CASSFWGQGRETQYF
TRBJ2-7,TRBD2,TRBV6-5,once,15,TGTGCCAGCAGTTCTCGGGACGGGACTACGCTGGAGCAGTACTTC,CASSSRDGTTLEQYF
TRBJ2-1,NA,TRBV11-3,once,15,TGTGCCAGCAGCTTAGAAGGAGTCCGGGGGAATGAGCAGTTCTTC,CASSLEGVRGNEQFF
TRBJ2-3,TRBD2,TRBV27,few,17,TGTGCCAGCAGTTTCCCACCCGGAGCGGGAGGGTCGGGCGCGCAGTATTTT,CASSFPPGAGGSGAQYF
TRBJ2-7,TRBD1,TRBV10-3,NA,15,TGTGCCATCAGTGATCCGGGACAGGGGTCCTACGAGCAGTACTTC,CAISDPGQGSYEQYF
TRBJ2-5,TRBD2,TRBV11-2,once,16,TGTGCCAGCAGCTTCGGGACTAGCGGGAGTAGAGAGACCCAGTACTTC,CASSFGTSGSRETQYF
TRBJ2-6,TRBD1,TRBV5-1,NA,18,TGCGCCAGCAGCGCACCGGGACAGCGCCTGCCTGGGGCCAACGTCCTGACTTTC,CASSAPGQRLPGANVLTF
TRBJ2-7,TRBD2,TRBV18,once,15,TGTGCCAGCTCACCGGGACTAGCAACGGCGTACGAGCAGTACTTC,CASSPGLATAYEQYF
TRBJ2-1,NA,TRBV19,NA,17,TGTGCCAGTAGTATAGATCGACAGCTTCCAACCTACAATGAGCAGTTCTTC,CASSIDRQLPTYNEQFF
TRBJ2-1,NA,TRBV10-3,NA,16,TGTGCCATCAGTGAGGGGGCACTCAGCTCCTACAATGAGCAGTTCTTC,CAISEGALSSYNEQFF
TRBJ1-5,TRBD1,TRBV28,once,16,TGTGCCAGCACCCCCACCGGGACAGGGTATACTCAGCCCCAGCATTTT,CASTPTGTGYTQPQHF
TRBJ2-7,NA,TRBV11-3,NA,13,TGTGCCAGCAGTCTATCTGGGCGTCGCGAGCAGTACTTC,CASSLSGRREQYF
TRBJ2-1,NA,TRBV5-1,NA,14,TGCGCCAGCAATACAGGGCAGACATACAATGAGCAGTTCTTC,CASNTGQTYNEQFF
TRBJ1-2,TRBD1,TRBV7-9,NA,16,TGTGCCAGCAGCTACATCGGACAGGGGGGCGACTATGGCTACACCTTC,CASSYIGQGGDYGYTF
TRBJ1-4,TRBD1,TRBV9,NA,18,TGTGCCAGCAGCCTGGGACAGGGGGCATTTTCTGGTGGTGAAAAACTGTTTTTT,CASSLGQGAFSGGEKLFF
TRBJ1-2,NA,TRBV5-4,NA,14,TGTGCCAGCATATCCCGGGAATTTAACTATGGCTACACCTTC,CASISREFNYGYTF
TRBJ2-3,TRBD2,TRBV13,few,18,TGTGCCAGCAGCCCCGGGACTAGCGGGAGGGTTTCCGCAGATACGCAGTATTTT,CASSPGTSGRVSADTQYF
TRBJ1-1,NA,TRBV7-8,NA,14,TGTGCCAGCAGCTTAGAATTTAGAGATACTGAAGCTTTCTTT,CASSLEFRDTEAFF
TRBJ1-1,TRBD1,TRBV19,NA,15,TGTGCCAGCCGTTTACAGGGGAAGATCGGCACTGAAGCTTTCTTT,CASRLQGKIGTEAFF
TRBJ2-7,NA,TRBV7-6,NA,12,TGTGCCAGCAGCCCCTCCCCGTACGAGCAGTACTTC,CASSPSPYEQYF
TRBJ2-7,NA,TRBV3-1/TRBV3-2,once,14,TGTGCCAGCAGCCGGGCGGGGGCCGTATACGAGCAGTACTTC,CASSRAGAVYEQYF
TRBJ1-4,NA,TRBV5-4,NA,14,TGTGCCAGCAGCTTGGGACAGAATAATGAAAAACTGTTTTTT,CASSLGQNNEKLFF
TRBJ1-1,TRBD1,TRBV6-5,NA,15,TGTGCCAGCAGTACGACAGGGGCGGGAGGGACTGAAGCTTTCTTT,CASSTTGAGGTEAFF
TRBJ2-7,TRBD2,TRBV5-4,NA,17,TGTGCCAGCAGCCGGGGACTAGCGGGTTCACCCTCCTACGAGCAGTACTTC,CASSRGLAGSPSYEQYF
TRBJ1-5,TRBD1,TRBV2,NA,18,TGTGCCAGCAGTGGAGGGGGGGGACAGGCCAAGAGCAATCAGCCCCAGCATTTT,CASSGGGGQAKSNQPQHF
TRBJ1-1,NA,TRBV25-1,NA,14,TGTGCCAGCAGTCTGCAGGGCGTTGGCACTGAAGCTTTCTTT,CASSLQGVGTEAFF
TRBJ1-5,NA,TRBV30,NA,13,TGTGCCTGGAGTGTACATCAGGATCAGCCCCAGCATTTT,CAWSVHQDQPQHF
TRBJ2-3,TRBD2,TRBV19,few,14,TGTGCCAGTAGTGCTAGCGGAGGCACAGATACGCAGTATTTT,CASSASGGTDTQYF
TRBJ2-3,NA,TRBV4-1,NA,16,TGCGCCAGCAGCCAAACCGGACAGTCTAGCACAGATACGCAGTATTTT,CASSQTGQSSTDTQYF
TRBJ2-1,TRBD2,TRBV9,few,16,TGTGCCAGCAGCGTAGCAGTGGGACTAGCGGGGGATGAGCAGTTCTTC,CASSVAVGLAGDEQFF
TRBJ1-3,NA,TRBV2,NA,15,TGTGCCAGCAGTGAAGCCGCAGGGACTGGAAACACCATATATTTT,CASSEAAGTGNTIYF
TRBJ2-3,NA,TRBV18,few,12,TGTGCCAGCTCACCGTCGACAGATACGCAGTATTTT,CASSPSTDTQYF